The 11 T cell receptor beta chains below were found in one sample sequenced in a study of vaccination and CD4 T cells after COVID-19. The treatment: roughly 11-day PBMC culture with coronavirus spike peptide pools or control peptides (ViraFEST assay). An Oncomine TCR Beta short-read assay was used to sequence the DNA from cultured CD4+ T cells. TCRdb redid the calling of the PCR reads with MiXCR, one entry per CDR3 protein. The sample shows 15,000 to 25,000 distinct CDR3 sequences, approximately 38% of them seen only once. The antigens of these receptors remain unknown. The sequenced sample was cultured CD4+ T cells from blood. All receptors derive from a human donor with COVID-19.

This clonotype was counted a few times. The chain has TRBV27 and TRBJ2-2; tentative D call: TRBD1 (5 bases). This CDR3 is 16 amino acids long. The germline CDR1 and CDR2 sequences are MNHEY and SMNVEV (reference sequence). Trimming stripped 2 bases from V and 2 bases from J, with 12 bases between. Here the CDR3 DNA reads TGTGCCAGCAGTTTAATACAGGCAGTTAACACCGGGGAGCTGTTTTTT. Its translation is CASSLIQAVNTGELFF.

The chain employs TRBV6-5 and TRBJ1-5; D gene ambiguous. This CDR3 is built from 16 residues. Germline CDR1 reads MNHEY; CDR2 reads SVGAGI. The germline V and J ends were trimmed by 0 bases and 1 base, with 10 bases remaining between them. CDR3 bases: TGTGCCAGCAGTTACTCGGGGAGGGAGAGCAATCAGCCCCAGCATTTT. Encoded protein: CASSYSGRESNQPQHF.

In its sample, this clonotype is medium-sized. The chain joins TRBV6-1 to TRBJ1-5; 7 bases match TRBD1. CDR3 length: 14 residues. CDR1 is MNHNS, CDR2 SASEGT, per germline. The V segment lost 6 bases and the J segment 7 bases; nucleotides outside the gene matches: 9. CDR3 nucleotides: TGTGCCAGCAGCCGACAGGGTTCGGGCCAGCCCCAGCATTTT. It translates to CASSRQGSGQPQHF.

J is TRBJ2-5 and V is TRBV5-1; 10 positions agree with TRBD1. Germline CDR1 and CDR2: SGHRS and YFSETQ. V lost 4 bases to trimming and J lost 5 bases; unmatched junction nucleotides: 8. This CDR3 region has 15 residues. In DNA, the CDR3 is TGCGCCAGCAGCAGAGGGACAGGGGATGTGGAGACCCAGTACTTC. It is translated as CASSRGTGDVETQYF.

The gene calls are TRBV7-9 and TRBJ1-1; D gene unclear. This CDR3 is built from 14 residues. V lost 3 bases to trimming and J lost 4 bases, with 12 bases between them. CDR1 SEHNR and CDR2 FQNEAQ come from the germline V gene (reference sequence). This CDR3 reads CASSFMHLGTEAFF. Written as DNA, the CDR3 is TGTGCCAGCAGCTTCATGCACCTCGGCACTGAAGCTTTCTTT.

V is TRBV18 and J is TRBJ1-2; D might be TRBD1 (6 bases). The CDR3 spans 15 residues. Germline V CDR1 and CDR2: KGHSH, LQKENI. V lost 2 bases to trimming and J lost 8 bases, with 18 bases between them. CDR3 region: CASSPAARPGGGYTF. DNA for the CDR3: TGTGCCAGCTCACCAGCGGCCAGGCCCGGGGGCGGCTACACCTTC.

This clonotype has only a few counts. The chain carries TRBV19 and TRBJ2-3; 7 nucleotides align to TRBD1. Germline V gene sequence: CDR1 LNHDA, CDR2 SQIVND (reference sequence). After removal of 8 bases from V and 0 bases from J, the junction contained 11 bases not matched to a gene. This CDR3 comprises 16 residues. The CDR3 nucleotides read TGTGCCAGTCACCACGGGACAGACCTTAGCACAGATACGCAGTATTTT. It specifies CASHHGTDLSTDTQYF.

V is TRBV20-1 and J is TRBJ1-1, with D uncertain. Trimming removed 0 bases at V and 5 bases at J, with 4 bases between. The CDR3 is made up of 11 amino acids. Germline V gene sequence: CDR1 DFQATT, CDR2 SNEGSKA (reference sequence). CDR3 bases: TGCAGTGCTAGAGAGGGGACTGAAGCTTTCTTT. Amino acids: CSAREGTEAFF.

The J gene is TRBJ2-3, the V gene TRBV6-1, with 8 positions matching TRBD2. The CDR3 loop spans 17 amino acids. Germline V CDR1 and CDR2: MNHNS, SASEGT. Losses at the gene ends were 5 bases for V and 4 bases for J; bases not matched to a gene: 14. The CDR3 bases are TGTGCCAGCAGTACCCCCTGGTCGGGGGGGCGATCAGATACGCAGTATTTT. It translates to CASSTPWSGGRSDTQYF.

CDR3 DNA sequence: TGTGCCAGCAGTTTGTGGACAGTTAATAGCAATCAGCCCCAGCATTTT. It codes for CASSLWTVNSNQPQHF. The chain recombines TRBV28 with TRBJ1-5, with D maybe TRBD1 (6 bases). Germline CDR1 reads MDHEN; CDR2 reads SYDVKM. Trimming shortened V by 3 bases and J by 0 bases, and 12 bases separated the two germline ends. The CDR3 loop spans 16 amino acids.

The chain links TRBV12-3 or TRBV12-4 to TRBJ1-5; D remains unclear. The CDR3 extends over 13 amino acids. The V end was cut by 3 bases, the J end by 6 bases, with 9 bases between. The CDR3 DNA is TGTGCCAGCAGTTTTATCGGTATTCAGCCCCAGCATTTT. Translation gives CASSFIGIQPQHF.